The source of this TCR beta chain is a study of T-cell reconstitution after alpha-beta-depleted transplantation in children. Unique molecular identifiers were used in preparing the TCRbeta library. MiXCR, run by TCRdb on the PCR reads, gives a single entry per CDR3 protein. The sample records 70,000 to 95,000 distinct CDR3 sequences, 12% being singletons. This clonotype appeared many times. This CDR3 spans 13 amino acids. J lost 3 bases, V lost 7 bases, and 7 bases had no gene match. Germline CDR1 is DFQATT and CDR2 is SNEGSKA (reference sequence). The specimen was PBMCs from the stem cell graft donor, collected from the stem cell graft. The gene calls are TRBV20-1 and TRBJ2-7, with 9 bases fitting TRBD2. This sequence was found in a human donor who donated a stem cell graft to a child with inherited bone marrow failure. DNA of the CDR3: TGCAGTGTCCGGAGACTAGCGGACTACGAGCAGTACTTC. It translates to CSVRRLADYEQYF.